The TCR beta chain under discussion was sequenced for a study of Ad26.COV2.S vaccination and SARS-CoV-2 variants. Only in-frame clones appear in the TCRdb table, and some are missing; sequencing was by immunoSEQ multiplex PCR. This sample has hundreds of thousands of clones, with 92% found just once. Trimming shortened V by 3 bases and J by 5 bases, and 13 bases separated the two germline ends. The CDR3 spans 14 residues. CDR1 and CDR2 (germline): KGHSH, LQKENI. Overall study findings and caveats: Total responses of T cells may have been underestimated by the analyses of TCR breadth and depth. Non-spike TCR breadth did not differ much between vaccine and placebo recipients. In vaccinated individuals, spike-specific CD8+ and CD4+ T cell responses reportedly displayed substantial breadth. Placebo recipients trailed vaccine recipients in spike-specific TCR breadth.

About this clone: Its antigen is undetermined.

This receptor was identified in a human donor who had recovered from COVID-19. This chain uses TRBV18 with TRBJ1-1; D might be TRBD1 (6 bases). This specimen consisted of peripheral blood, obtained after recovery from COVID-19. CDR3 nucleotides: TGTGCCAGCTCACCGAACCAGGGGAGGACTGAAGCTTTCTTT. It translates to CASSPNQGRTEAFF.